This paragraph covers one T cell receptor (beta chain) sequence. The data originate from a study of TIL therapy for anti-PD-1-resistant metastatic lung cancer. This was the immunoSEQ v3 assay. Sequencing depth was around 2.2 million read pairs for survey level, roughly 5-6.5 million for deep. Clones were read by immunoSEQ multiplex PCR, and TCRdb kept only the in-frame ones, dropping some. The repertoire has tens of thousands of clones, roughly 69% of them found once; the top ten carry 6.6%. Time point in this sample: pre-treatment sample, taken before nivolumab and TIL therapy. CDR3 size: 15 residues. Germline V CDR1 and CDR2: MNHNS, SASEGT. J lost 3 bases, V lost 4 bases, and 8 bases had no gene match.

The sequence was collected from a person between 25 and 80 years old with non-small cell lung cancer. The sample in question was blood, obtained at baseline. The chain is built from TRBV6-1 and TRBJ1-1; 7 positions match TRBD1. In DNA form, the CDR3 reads TGTGCCAGCAGTGGCGCCCCTGGACAGGACACTGAAGCTTTCTTT. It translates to CASSGAPGQDTEAFF.